These T cell receptor beta chains were read from a single sample in a study of cytomegalovirus exposure and HLA in healthy donors. The data were produced by immunoSEQ multiplex PCR, yet TCRdb's version contains in-frame clones alone and is incomplete. The sample lists approximately 100,000 clones; over 70% were seen once. Material: PBMCs. The receptors shown here come from a female donor in good health and CMV-seronegative. Both conserved end residues are part of each CDR3. D genes are given only for firm matches. Size tells how often a clone was seen (once, few, many) or the class of an expanded clone, and some rows leave it out.

d_gene	abundance	v_gene	j_gene	CDR3aa	CDR3nt
TRBD2	few	TRBV9	TRBJ2-7	CASSSGTSGGYEQYF	TGTGCCAGCAGCTCCGGGACTAGCGGAGGATACGAGCAGTACTTC
TRBD2	NA	TRBV6-1	TRBJ2-1	CASSVAGGPQYNEQFF	TGTGCCAGCAGTGTAGCGGGAGGGCCTCAGTACAATGAGCAGTTCTTC
NA	few	TRBV5-4	TRBJ2-7	CASSLDRERGPQF	TGTGCCAGCAGCTTGGACAGGGAAAGAGGCCCCCAGTTC
NA	NA	TRBV29-1	TRBJ2-3	CSVQTDSDTQYF	TGCAGCGTGCAGACTGACAGCGATACGCAGTATTTT
TRBD1	NA	TRBV5-1	TRBJ1-1	CASSLGDRGSTEAFF	TGCGCCAGCAGCTTGGGGGACAGGGGATCAACTGAAGCTTTCTTT
NA	NA	TRBV25-1	TRBJ2-5	CASSEWGEETQYF	TGTGCCAGCAGTGAATGGGGGGAAGAGACCCAGTACTTC
NA	once	TRBV5-1	TRBJ2-5	CASSRDQGGGETQYF	TGCGCCAGCAGCCGGGACCAGGGGGGCGGAGAGACCCAGTACTTC
TRBD2	NA	TRBV2	TRBJ2-5	CASSELTSGRGEETQYF	TGTGCCAGCAGTGAACTAACTAGCGGGAGGGGAGAAGAGACCCAGTACTTC
TRBD2	NA	TRBV11-3	TRBJ2-5	CASSLTSREWETQYF	TGTGCCAGCAGCTTGACTAGCCGGGAGTGGGAGACCCAGTACTTC
TRBD1	NA	TRBV28	TRBJ1-5	CASSFLIRRSTGDSNQPQHF	TGTGCCAGCAGTTTCCTGATTCGGCGGTCCACAGGGGATAGCAATCAGCCCCAGCATTTT
TRBD1	few	TRBV25-1	TRBJ2-6	CASSATGAGANVLTF	TGTGCCAGCAGCGCTACAGGGGCGGGGGCCAACGTCCTGACTTTC
NA	NA	TRBV5-6	TRBJ2-7	CASSLTGDEQYF	TGTGCCAGCAGCTTGACGGGGGACGAGCAGTACTTC
NA	NA	TRBV5-1	TRBJ1-3	CASSLAAVSSGNTIYF	TGCGCCAGCAGCTTGGCGGCGGTGAGCTCTGGAAACACCATATATTTT
NA	NA	TRBV7-9	TRBJ2-7	CASSLGRYEQYF	TGTGCCAGCAGCTTAGGCAGGTACGAGCAGTACTTC
TRBD2	NA	TRBV6-5	TRBJ2-1	CASSPHGGSLEQFF	TGTGCCAGCAGTCCCCACGGGGGGAGTCTTGAGCAGTTCTTC
NA	NA	TRBV7-2	TRBJ2-3	CASSSTGTDTQYF	TGTGCCAGCAGCTCTACAGGGACCGATACGCAGTATTTT
NA	NA	TRBV9	TRBJ1-1	CASSRTPLGANTEAFF	TGTGCCAGCAGCAGGACTCCTTTGGGGGCGAACACTGAAGCTTTCTTT
NA	few	TRBV7-9	TRBJ2-2	CASSLYWSYTGELFF	TGTGCCAGCAGCTTATACTGGTCGTACACCGGGGAGCTGTTTTTT
NA	NA	TRBV7-9	TRBJ1-1	CASSYGGTEAFF	TGTGCCAGCAGCTACGGAGGGACTGAAGCTTTCTTT
TRBD2	NA	TRBV28	TRBJ2-7	CASSRIRLAGNAYEQYF	TGTGCCAGCAGCCGTATCCGACTAGCGGGAAACGCATACGAGCAGTACTTC
NA	NA	TRBV12-5	TRBJ2-3	CASGLASSVRTQYF	TGTGCTAGTGGTTTGGCTTCCTCAGTGAGGACGCAGTATTTT
NA	NA	TRBV4-1	TRBJ2-3	CASSQDLATATDTQYF	TGCGCCAGCAGCCAAGACTTGGCAACCGCCACAGATACGCAGTATTTT
NA	NA	TRBV6-6	TRBJ2-7	CASSYSERSVMEQYF	TGTGCCAGCAGTTACTCGGAACGTAGCGTGATGGAGCAGTACTTC
NA	NA	TRBV7-9	TRBJ1-4	CASSSRETNEKLFF	TGTGCCAGCAGCTCCAGGGAAACTAATGAAAAACTGTTTTTT
NA	NA	TRBV9	TRBJ1-2	CASSVFAGAGGYTF	TGTGCCAGCAGCGTTTTTGCGGGGGCTGGGGGCTACACCTTC
NA	few	TRBV30	TRBJ1-5	CAWSAGSTQPQHF	TGTGCCTGGAGCGCCGGGTCAACACAGCCCCAGCATTTT
NA	NA	TRBV7-3	TRBJ2-3	CASSLNALDTQYF	TGTGCCAGCAGCTTAAATGCACTGGATACGCAGTATTTT
TRBD2	NA	TRBV13	TRBJ2-7	CASSSSGRSPYEQYF	TGTGCCAGCAGCTCTAGCGGGAGGTCTCCCTACGAGCAGTACTTC
TRBD1	NA	TRBV5-1	TRBJ1-1	CASSLGQANTEAFF	TGCGCCAGCAGCCTAGGACAGGCTAACACTGAAGCTTTCTTT
NA	few	TRBV6-1	TRBJ1-1	CASSGTGLGTEAFF	TGTGCCAGCAGTGGAACAGGGCTGGGCACTGAAGCTTTCTTT
NA	NA	TRBV5-5	TRBJ2-3	CASSPDREGTDTQYF	TGTGCCAGCAGCCCGGACAGGGAGGGGACAGATACGCAGTATTTT
NA	NA	TRBV7-7	TRBJ2-2	CASSHFTGELFF	TGTGCCAGCAGCCACTTCACCGGGGAGCTGTTTTTT
NA	NA	TRBV7-9	TRBJ1-5	CASSPGDNQPQHF	TGTGCCAGCAGCCCCGGTGACAATCAGCCCCAGCATTTT
NA	NA	TRBV5-8	TRBJ2-1	CASSLGTTTYNEQFF	TGTGCCAGCAGCTTGGGGACTACCACCTACAATGAGCAGTTCTTC
TRBD1	NA	TRBV7-9	TRBJ1-4	CASSDRTGEEKEKLFF	TGTGCCAGCAGCGATCGGACAGGGGAAGAAAAGGAAAAACTGTTTTTT
NA	NA	TRBV11-3	TRBJ1-1	CASSIQGKNTEAFF	TGTGCCAGCAGCATACAGGGTAAGAACACTGAAGCTTTCTTT
TRBD1	NA	TRBV19	TRBJ2-1	CASSFGYRGEQFF	TGTGCCAGTAGTTTTGGATACAGGGGTGAGCAGTTCTTC
TRBD2	NA	TRBV2	TRBJ2-1	CASSLSGRPYNEQFF	TGTGCCAGCAGCCTTAGCGGGAGACCCTACAATGAGCAGTTCTTC
TRBD2	NA	TRBV5-4	TRBJ2-1	CASSLSGGMNEQFF	TGTGCCAGCAGCTTAAGCGGGGGGATGAATGAGCAGTTCTTC
NA	medium-sized	TRBV2	TRBJ1-1	CASSGVNMNTEAFF	TGTGCCAGCAGTGGTGTGAACATGAACACTGAAGCTTTCTTT